The 19 T cell receptor beta chains given below trace back to one sample, sequenced in a study of T cells expressing NK-cell markers. One entry per CDR3 protein, without DNA, is what TCRdb gives after re-calling the 5' RACE reads. The sample shows 300,000 to 450,000 distinct CDR3 sequences, and 4% to 6.5% sits with its ten largest clones. The sample comprised blood T cells: a sorted CD56 or NKG2C T cell subset, CD4+ or CD8+ T cells, or bulk PBMC T cells (not recorded which). The receptors derive from a man aged 18-69 years in good health.

The rearrangement uses TRBV12-3 or TRBV12-4 and TRBJ1-2. This CDR3 is 15 amino acids long. CDR3 sequence reads: CASRRSGNRGYGYTF.

The rearrangement links TRBV3-1 to TRBJ2-5; absent DNA, TCRdb's TRBD1 call cannot be checked. The CDR3 is 14 amino acids. Germline CDR1 and CDR2: LGHDT and YNNKEL (reference sequence). CDR3 region: CASSPRGLLETQYF.

V usage is TRBV9 and J usage is TRBJ2-1; absent DNA, TCRdb's TRBD2 call cannot be checked. The germline CDR1 and CDR2 sequences are SGDLS and YYNGEE. This CDR3 is built from 16 residues. CDR3 region: CASSVGGLAGGNEQFF.

The CDR3 here is CASSFGRDQETQYF. The gene calls are TRBV13 and TRBJ2-5. Germline CDR1 is PRHDT and CDR2 is FYEKMQ (reference sequence). CDR3 length: 14 residues.

The chain employs TRBV20-1 and TRBJ2-3. The CDR3 sequence is 17 residues long. Germline-derived CDR1 and CDR2 are DFQATT and SNEGSKA (reference sequence). CDR3 region: CSARALGRVWSGDTQYF.

The V gene is TRBV2, the J gene TRBJ2-7; TCRdb reports TRBD1, a call that lacks DNA to check it against. Germline CDR1 and CDR2: SNHLY and FYNNEI. There are 14 residues in the CDR3. CDR3 region: CASRTGTNTYEQYF.

The chain recombines TRBV12-3 or TRBV12-4 with TRBJ2-7; TCRdb's D gene call, TRBD1, goes unchecked for lack of DNA. This CDR3 is 14 amino acids long. The CDR3 reads CASTKTGGYYEQYF.

The genes are TRBV7-9 and TRBJ2-7; TCRdb picks TRBD1, but there is no DNA to check that call. CDR3 length: 13 amino acids. Germline V CDR1 and CDR2: SEHNR, FQNEAQ (reference sequence). The CDR3 sequence: CASSRDTYYEQYF.

The chain uses TRBV29-1 and TRBJ2-1; TCRdb designates TRBD1, a call that cannot be tested without DNA. CDR1 is SQVTM, CDR2 ANQGSEA, per germline. The CDR3 is made up of 13 amino acids. CDR3: CRKPGRSYNEQFF.

The gene calls are TRBV18 and TRBJ2-5; TCRdb proposes TRBD1, but this gene call is untestable without DNA. The CDR3 runs to 16 residues. CDR1 and CDR2 from the germline V gene are KGHSH and LQKENI. The CDR3 spells CASSQLGQATQETQYF.

The rearrangement uses TRBV5-1 and TRBJ1-5; TCRdb reports TRBD1, a call that lacks DNA to check it against. CDR3 length: 14 amino acids. From germline, CDR1 is SGHRS and CDR2 YFSETQ. The CDR3 sequence: CASSSGPQGQPQHF.

V gene TRBV12-3 or TRBV12-4 combines with J gene TRBJ2-7; TCRdb's D gene call, TRBD1, goes unchecked for lack of DNA. The CDR3 runs to 16 residues. The CDR3 protein is CASTKQSGQVSYEQYF.

The V call is TRBV28, the J call TRBJ2-7; TCRdb lists TRBD1, though no DNA is available to test this call. Germline-derived CDR1 and CDR2 are MDHEN and SYDVKM. CDR3 size: 16 residues. The CDR3 protein is CASSPLDVTGNYEQYF.

This chain joins TRBV6-1 and TRBJ2-2; the D call of TRBD1 rests on TCRdb alone, since no DNA is present to check it. Germline CDR1 MNHNS, CDR2 SASEGT. The CDR3 spans 16 residues. The CDR3 region is CASTASGTTNTGELFF.

The chain's CDR3 is CASSLRDRHTGELFF. J is TRBJ2-2 and V is TRBV5-6; the TRBD1 assignment by TCRdb is unverifiable without DNA. CDR1 is SGHDT and CDR2 is YYEEEE in the germline V gene. The CDR3 is made up of 15 amino acids.

The chain employs TRBV6-1 and TRBJ1-3; there is no DNA to check the TCRdb D call of TRBD1. Germline V gene sequence: CDR1 MNHNS, CDR2 SASEGT. The CDR3 is 15 amino acids. The chain's CDR3 is CASSLTGTNGNTIYF.

The chain has TRBV2 and TRBJ1-5; TCRdb designates TRBD1, a call that cannot be tested without DNA. Per germline, CDR1 SNHLY and CDR2 FYNNEI. The CDR3 runs 15 residues. The CDR3 spells CASSAPGRNNQPQHF.

The chain links TRBV5-1 to TRBJ2-7; there is no DNA to check the TCRdb D call of TRBD1. There are 13 residues in the CDR3. From germline, CDR1 is SGHRS and CDR2 YFSETQ. The CDR3: CASSLRTGYEQYF.

CDR3 in amino acids: CASSPRNSGANVLTF. The genes are TRBV12-3 or TRBV12-4 and TRBJ2-6. This CDR3 contains 15 residues.